The 29 T cell receptor beta chains listed next were all sequenced from one sample in a study of cytomegalovirus exposure and HLA in healthy donors. The study ran its PCR with 60 Vbeta and 13 Jbeta primers. TCRdb keeps only in-frame clones here, not all; method: immunoSEQ multiplex PCR. The sample has fewer than 180,000 clones, about 64% seen once. The specimen sequenced was PBMCs. Receptor source: a woman in her sixties or seventies in good health and CMV-seropositive.

The gene calls are TRBV28 and TRBJ2-6, with 7 bases identical to TRBD2. The CDR3 runs 15 residues. The J segment lost 0 bases and the V segment lost 6 bases, leaving 2 bases of the junction unmatched. Germline V gene lookup returns CDR1 MDHEN and CDR2 SYDVKM. CDR3 sequence reads: CASRGGDSGANVLTF. Written as DNA, the CDR3 is TGTGCCAGCAGGGGGGGGGACTCTGGGGCCAACGTCCTGACTTTC. Full variable domain (rest looked up from reference TRBV28 and TRBJ2-6): DVKVTQSSRYLVKRTGEKVFLECVQDMDHENMFWYRQDPGLGLRLIYFSYDVKMKEKGDIPEGYSVSREKKERFSLILESASTNQTSMYLCASRGGDSGANVLTFGAGSRLTVL.

The V call is TRBV5-1, the J call TRBJ1-2; a possible D gene is TRBD1 (6 bases). V dropped 0 bases and J dropped 4 bases, with 13 bases sitting between them. Germline V gives CDR1 SGHRS, CDR2 YFSETQ. This CDR3 spans 15 amino acids. The chain's CDR3 is CASSLDPGTFYGYTF. CDR3 sequence (DNA): TGCGCCAGCAGCTTGGACCCAGGGACATTCTATGGCTACACCTTC.

CDR3 loop: CASSPGTSGFISYEQYF. CDR3 bases: TGCGCCAGCAGCCCCGGGACTAGCGGGTTCATCTCCTACGAGCAGTACTTC. The chain recombines TRBV5-1 with TRBJ2-7; 12 positions match TRBD2. Unmatched junction bases numbered 8, after V lost 4 bases and J lost 0 bases. The CDR3 has 17 amino acids. CDR1 SGHRS and CDR2 YFSETQ come from the germline V gene.

This clone showed up just once. V gene TRBV28 combines with J gene TRBJ2-5; 11 nucleotides match TRBD2. TRBJ2-7 matches the DNA end more closely, so the J call is doubtful. From germline, CDR1 is MDHEN and CDR2 SYDVKM. The CDR3 is made up of 14 amino acids. The CDR3 protein is CASSATSGNHEQYF. The CDR3, as DNA: TGTGCCAGCAGTGCGACTAGCGGGAACCACGAGCAGTACTTC.

As for this clone: The junction does not match germline at one end; this may be a read error. The chain joins TRBV9 to TRBJ2-7, with 10 bases aligning to TRBD2. The germline V gene has CDR1 SGDLS and CDR2 YYNGEE. The CDR3 totals 15 residues. The CDR3: CASNVSKLAGYEQYF. The CDR3 DNA follows: TGTGCCAGCAACGTAAGTAAACTAGCGGGATACGAGCAGTACTTC.

The gene calls are TRBV28 and TRBJ2-7; TRBD1 aligns across 11 bases. This CDR3 comprises 14 residues. V lost 6 bases to trimming and J lost 5 bases; unmatched junction nucleotides: 6. The germline V gene has CDR1 MDHEN and CDR2 SYDVKM. CDR3 nucleotide sequence: TGTGCCAGCAGAACCGGACAGGGGGCCCACGAGCAGTACTTC. Protein sequence: CASRTGQGAHEQYF. Supplemented by reference TRBV28 and TRBJ2-7, the full variable domain reads DVKVTQSSRYLVKRTGEKVFLECVQDMDHENMFWYRQDPGLGLRLIYFSYDVKMKEKGDIPEGYSVSREKKERFSLILESASTNQTSMYLCASRTGQGAHEQYFGPGTRLTVT.

J is TRBJ1-4 and V is TRBV28; 11 bases align to TRBD1. In germline, CDR1 is MDHEN, CDR2 SYDVKM. V dropped 6 bases and J dropped 5; count of bases not matched to a gene: 2. The CDR3 contains 14 residues. The CDR3 spells CASRWTGGNEKLFF. In DNA form, the CDR3 reads TGTGCCAGCAGATGGACAGGGGGCAATGAAAAACTGTTTTTT.

The chain carries TRBV10-3 and TRBJ1-1; 10 nucleotides align to TRBD1. V shed 3 bases, J shed 5 bases, and the junction held 6 bases outside the gene matches. Per the germline V gene, CDR1 is ENHRY and CDR2 is SYGVKD. The CDR3 has 15 residues. The CDR3 DNA follows: TGTGCCATCAGTGACGCCGGGACAGGGGTTACTGAAGCTTTCTTT. Protein: CAISDAGTGVTEAFF.

This clone came up a few times. V gene TRBV9 combines with J gene TRBJ2-1, with 13 bases that match TRBD2. CDR3 length: 15 residues. Per the germline V gene, CDR1 is SGDLS and CDR2 is YYNGEE. V lost 4 bases to trimming and J lost 9 bases; unmatched junction nucleotides: 7. The CDR3 is CASSPRTSGSFEQFF. Written as DNA, the CDR3 is TGTGCCAGCAGCCCCCGGACTAGCGGGAGCTTTGAGCAGTTCTTC.

This clone was observed once. This chain connects TRBV21-1 to TRBJ2-7; the table gives TRBD2 as D, unverified against the DNA. TRBV21-1 is annotated as a pseudogene. This CDR3 has 19 amino acids. Here the CDR3 reads CASSKNIDSGEVDSYEQYF. The CDR3 region has the DNA TGTGCCAGCAGCAAAAACATTGATAGCGGGGAAGTTGATTCCTACGAGCAGTACTTC.

This clone was recorded only once. V and J are TRBV7-9 and TRBJ2-7; a weak D match, TRBD1 (5 bases). Germline values: CDR1 SEHNR, CDR2 FQNEAQ (reference sequence). This CDR3 comprises 15 residues. Trimming stripped 2 bases from V and 3 bases from J, with 14 bases between. In DNA, the CDR3 is TGTGCCAGCAGCTTACGGCAGGGATTGGTCTACGAGCAGTACTTC. This encodes CASSLRQGLVYEQYF.

Only one count was recorded for this clone. The J gene is TRBJ2-7, the V gene TRBV6-5; TRBD2 matches 12 bases. The CDR3 contains 14 residues. The germline CDR1 and CDR2 sequences are MNHEY and SVGAGI. The trim removed 5 bases at V and 6 bases at J, leaving 5 bases unmatched. The CDR3 is CASSPGTSGREQYF. As DNA, the CDR3 is TGTGCCAGCAGTCCCGGGACTAGCGGGCGCGAGCAGTACTTC.

The V and J genes are TRBV25-1 and TRBJ1-1; weak D call: TRBD1 (6 bases). Germline CDR1 reads MGHDK; CDR2 reads SYGVNS. Trimming left V 6 bases short and J 4 bases short, with 9 bases between. The CDR3 has 12 amino acids. This CDR3 is CASRGQPTEAFF. CDR3 sequence (DNA): TGTGCCAGCAGGGGACAACCCACTGAAGCTTTCTTT.

The chain employs TRBV6-6 and TRBJ2-2; D might be TRBD1 (6 bases). This CDR3 region has 16 residues. Trimming shortened V by 5 bases and J by 4 bases, and 17 bases separated the two germline ends. In germline, CDR1 is MNHNY, CDR2 SVGAGI (reference sequence). Written as DNA, the CDR3 is TGTGCCAGCAGTCATGGAGCAGGGGTCAGCACCGGGGAGCTGTTTTTT. Protein: CASSHGAGVSTGELFF.

V is TRBV6-6 and J is TRBJ1-2; 9 bases match TRBD1. The V gene end was trimmed by 8 bases and the J gene end by 1 base; junction bases not matched to a gene: 5. The CDR3 sequence is 14 residues long. Germline V gene data show CDR1 as MNHNY and CDR2 as SVGAGI (reference sequence). The CDR3: CASLQGARNYGYTF. In DNA, the CDR3 is TGTGCCAGCTTACAGGGGGCGCGTAACTATGGCTACACCTTC.

This chain links TRBV5-1 with TRBJ2-1; 7 nucleotides match TRBD1. The CDR3 length is 15 residues. V lost 2 bases to trimming and J lost 0 bases; unmatched junction nucleotides: 2. Germline CDR1 and CDR2: SGHRS and YFSETQ. The CDR3 DNA sequence: TGCGCCAGCAGCTTCCGGGACAGCTCCTACAATGAGCAGTTCTTC. Translation: CASSFRDSSYNEQFF. Supplemented by reference TRBV5-1 and TRBJ2-1, the full variable domain reads KAGVTQTPRYLIKTRGQQVTLSCSPISGHRSVSWYQQTPGQGLQFLFEYFSETQRNKGNFPGRFSGRQFSNSRSEMNVSTLELGDSALYLCASSFRDSSYNEQFFGPGTRLTVL.

This clone showed up just once. One junction end disagrees with the germline gene, perhaps due to a read error. In DNA form, the CDR3 reads TGTGCCAGCAGCACTCGGATAGCAGCAACTGATGAAAAACTGTTTTTT. As protein: CASSTRIAATDEKLFF. This chain joins TRBV7-9 and TRBJ1-4; D not resolved. Looked up from germline, CDR1 is SEHNR and CDR2 is FQNEAQ (reference sequence). The CDR3 runs to 16 residues.

The gene calls are TRBV6-5 and TRBJ2-5; D gene uncertain. The length of the CDR3 is 13 residues. Germline CDR1 reads MNHEY; CDR2 reads SVGAGI. V was pared by 2 bases and J by 4 bases, with 8 bases between. The CDR3 coding sequence is TGTGCCAGCAGTTACGGGCCAACAGAGACCCAGTACTTC. Amino acid sequence: CASSYGPTETQYF.

CDR3 protein: CSVRDRESSYEQYF. The CDR3 region has the DNA TGCAGCGTCAGGGACAGGGAGTCCTCCTACGAGCAGTACTTC. The chain combines TRBV29-1 with TRBJ2-7; TRBD1 agrees at 9 bases. CDR1 SQVTM and CDR2 ANQGSEA come from the germline V gene. V lost 6 bases to trimming and J lost 0 bases; unmatched junction nucleotides: 6. The CDR3 length is 14 residues.

This clone was picked up a small number of times. This chain joins TRBV9 and TRBJ1-2; D perhaps matches TRBD1 (6 bases). The CDR3 is 12 amino acids. Germline CDR1 is SGDLS and CDR2 is YYNGEE. V was shortened by 7 bases and J by 6 bases, with 13 bases between the two germline ends. The DNA for the CDR3 is TGTGCCAGCGGCGGGGGCGGGGATGGCTACACCTTC. This translates into CASGGGGDGYTF.

This clone has a handful of counts. CDR3 bases: TGTGCCAGCAGCCCCTCCGGGACTAGCGGAGAGACCCAGTACTTC. Residues: CASSPSGTSGETQYF. The chain has TRBV27 and TRBJ2-5, with 11 bases lining up with TRBD2. CDR3 size: 15 residues. The germline V gene encodes CDR1 MNHEY and CDR2 SMNVEV (reference sequence). Trimming removed 6 bases from V and 4 bases from J; junction bases left unmatched: 7.

This clone was seen a few times. The gene calls are TRBV4-2 and TRBJ2-3; 10 bases map to TRBD2. The V gene end was trimmed by 0 bases and the J gene end by 4 bases; junction bases not matched to a gene: 7. Germline CDR1 reads LGHNA; CDR2 reads YNFKEQ. CDR3 size: 17 residues. CDR3 sequence: CASSQDGPSGSADTQYF. The CDR3, as DNA: TGTGCCAGCAGCCAAGATGGGCCTAGCGGGAGTGCAGATACGCAGTATTTT.

In its sample, this clone was seen a few times. The chain couples TRBV19 to TRBJ2-1; possibly TRBD2 for D (6 bases). The CDR3 length is 15 residues. V gave up 6 bases and J gave up 10 bases, with 22 bases separating them. Germline CDR1 reads LNHDA; CDR2 reads SQIVND (reference sequence). In DNA form, the CDR3 reads TGTGCCAGTAGAACCCCACTGGGACTCCCCAGCGAGCAGTTCTTC. Its translation: CASRTPLGLPSEQFF.

V usage is TRBV7-8 and J usage is TRBJ1-1; the D is unclear. Germline V gene sequence: CDR1 SGHVS, CDR2 FQNEAQ. The CDR3 is made up of 15 amino acids. V lost 5 bases and J 1 base, leaving 14 bases between the germline ends. Here the CDR3 reads CASSLTSGSNTEAFF. DNA of the CDR3: TGTGCCAGCAGCCTAACCTCGGGTTCGAACACTGAAGCTTTCTTT.

In this sample, this clone turned up a few times. This chain connects TRBV19 to TRBJ1-5; no clear D. Trimming cost V 2 bases and J 2 bases, with 16 bases left between them. The CDR3 sequence is 17 residues long. Germline CDR1 is LNHDA and CDR2 is SQIVND (reference sequence). CDR3 nucleotide sequence: TGTGCCAGTAGTATATGGAGAGCGTTGATGGGCAATCAGCCCCAGCATTTT. Amino acids: CASSIWRALMGNQPQHF.

This rearrangement joins TRBV7-2 to TRBJ2-1; perhaps TRBD1 as D (6 bases). The length of the CDR3 is 16 residues. The V end was cut by 7 bases, the J end by 0 bases, with 16 bases between. The germline V gene encodes CDR1 SGHTA and CDR2 FQGNSA. The CDR3 reads CASIPGTGSSYNEQFF. CDR3 coding DNA: TGTGCCAGCATCCCCGGAACAGGGAGCTCCTACAATGAGCAGTTCTTC.

In this sample, this clone turned up once. The chain combines TRBV9 with TRBJ2-1, with 12 bases aligning to TRBD1. This CDR3 comprises 16 residues. The germline CDR1 and CDR2 sequences are SGDLS and YYNGEE. V lost 2 bases, J lost 6 bases, and 6 bases stayed unmatched. The CDR3 region is CASSVTGTGGINEQFF. CDR3 coding DNA: TGTGCCAGCAGCGTTACCGGGACAGGGGGCATCAATGAGCAGTTCTTC.

This clone was recorded once. This chain links TRBV5-4 with TRBJ2-1; 7 bases map to TRBD2. Germline CDR1 and CDR2: SGHNT and YYREEE (reference sequence). With V trimmed by 4 bases and J by 0 bases, 7 bases remained unmatched. The CDR3 loop spans 16 amino acids. DNA for the CDR3: TGTGCCAGCAGCACCCCGGGAGGCACCTCCTACAATGAGCAGTTCTTC. This gives the protein CASSTPGGTSYNEQFF.

This clone has a single count. CDR3 sequence: CASSSSGLAGYEQYF. The CDR3 bases are TGTGCCAGCAGCAGCTCGGGACTAGCTGGCTACGAGCAGTACTTC. The chain carries TRBV5-5 and TRBJ2-7, with TRBD2 identical over 9 bases. V lost 4 bases and J lost 3; bases outside the gene matches: 8. Per the germline V gene, CDR1 is SGHKS and CDR2 is YYEKEE (reference sequence). The CDR3 runs 15 residues.